Below are 12 T cell receptor beta chains sequenced from a single sample in a study of response to subunit inactivated influenza vaccine. TCRdb re-called the RT-PCR reads with MiXCR, one entry per CDR3 protein. Seen here are under 500,000 distinct CDR3 sequences, approximately 11% observed once, and the top ten hold about 12%. The starting material was PBMCs from blood, obtained about 40 days after vaccination. These receptors were taken from a man in his forties or fifties who received an inactivated influenza vaccine.

This clonotype was found many times. The CDR3, as DNA: TGTGCCACAAGATATGGGACTTCCCTTGGGAACATTCAGTACTTC. Translating it yields CATRYGTSLGNIQYF. This chain uses TRBV2 with TRBJ2-4, with D possibly matching TRBD2 (6 bases). Trimming stripped 10 bases from V and 7 bases from J, with 23 bases between. The germline gives CDR1 SNHLY, CDR2 FYNNEI. CDR3 length: 15 amino acids.

This clonotype was seen only a few times. The chain couples TRBV20-1 to TRBJ1-6; TRBD1 matches at 7 bases. This CDR3 is 14 amino acids long. The V and J ends lost 3 bases and 13 bases, in that order; junction bases with no gene match: 12. Germline CDR1 DFQATT, CDR2 SNEGSKA (reference sequence). The CDR3 nucleotides read TGCAGTGCTAGGACTGACAGGGTCCCCTTTCCCCTCCACTTT. It is translated as CSARTDRVPFPLHF.

At least ten counts were recorded for this clonotype. This sequence joins TRBV7-3 and TRBJ2-2, with D unclear. Trimming took 2 bases from V and 4 from J, leaving 8 bases between them. The CDR3 is 14 residues long. Germline CDR1 reads SGHTA; CDR2 reads FQGTGA. The CDR3 DNA reads TGTGCCAGCAGCTTATACCGCAGCACCGGGGAGCTGTTTTTT. Amino acids: CASSLYRSTGELFF. The full variable domain, with the rest looked up from reference TRBV7-3 and TRBJ2-2, is GAGVSQTPSNKVTEKGKYVELRCDPISGHTALYWYRQSLGQGPEFLIYFQGTGAADDSGLPNDRFFAVRPEGSVSTLKIQRTERGDSAVYLCASSLYRSTGELFFGEGSRLTVL.

This clonotype was picked up many times. The chain links TRBV20-1 to TRBJ1-1, with a weak D call TRBD1 (5 bases). The CDR3 is made up of 13 amino acids. Germline values: CDR1 DFQATT, CDR2 SNEGSKA (reference sequence). Trimming removed 4 bases at V and 1 base at J, with 10 bases between. For the CDR3, the DNA is TGCAGTGCTAAAGGGACGGAGAACACTGAAGCTTTCTTT. Translated: CSAKGTENTEAFF.

At least ten counts were recorded for this clonotype. The chain couples TRBV10-3 to TRBJ2-2; tentatively, D is TRBD1 (5 bases). With 6 bases removed from V and 0 bases from J, the gap between germline ends came to 11 bases. Germline V gene lookup returns CDR1 ENHRY and CDR2 SYGVKD. CDR3 length: 15 residues. The CDR3 loop is CAIRETGPNTGELFF. The DNA for the CDR3 is TGTGCCATCAGGGAAACAGGTCCGAACACCGGGGAGCTGTTTTTT.

V gene TRBV5-1 combines with J gene TRBJ1-1, with TRBD1 matching 7 bases. V lost 4 bases to trimming and J lost 0 bases; unmatched junction nucleotides: 9. The V gene's germline CDR1 is SGHRS and CDR2 YFSETQ. The CDR3 spans 16 residues. CDR3 sequence: CASSLDRVGMNTEAFF. The CDR3 bases are TGCGCCAGCAGCCTTGACAGGGTTGGGATGAACACTGAAGCTTTCTTT.

This CDR3 reads CASSHGKKETQYF. CDR3 coding DNA: TGCGCCAGCAGCCACGGGAAAAAAGAGACCCAGTACTTC. V usage is TRBV4-3 and J usage is TRBJ2-5, with a weak D call TRBD2 (5 bases). With 3 bases removed from V and 3 bases from J, the gap between germline ends came to 8 bases. Germline V CDR1 and CDR2: LGHNA, YSLEER. The CDR3 runs 13 residues.

This clonotype has at least ten counts. The chain combines TRBV20-1 with TRBJ2-3; tentative D call: TRBD2 (6 bases). This CDR3 has 17 amino acids. The V end lost 0 bases, the J end lost 2 bases, and 18 bases lay between the germline ends. CDR1 is DFQATT, CDR2 SNEGSKA, per germline (reference sequence). In DNA, the CDR3 is TGCAGTGCTAGAGATGAATGGAGGGACCCCTTCACAGATACGCAGTATTTT. It yields the protein CSARDEWRDPFTDTQYF.

This chain links TRBV6-5 with TRBJ2-4; D is unresolved. The V end lost 2 bases, the J end lost 8 bases, and 13 bases lay between the germline ends. Germline V gene data show CDR1 as MNHEY and CDR2 as SVGAGI. The CDR3 has 14 amino acids. CDR3 nucleotides: TGTGCCAGCAGTTACAGGCGGACGTATTACATTCAGTACTTC. This sequence encodes CASSYRRTYYIQYF.

The chain joins TRBV29-1 to TRBJ1-2, with D possibly TRBD1 on 5 matching bases. The ends were cut back, 4 bases at V and 4 bases at J, with 7 bases in the middle. The germline CDR1 and CDR2 sequences are SQVTM and ANQGSEA. This CDR3 is built from 11 residues. The CDR3 DNA reads as TGCAGCGTTGGGGGGTCCTATGGCTACACCTTC. Translating it yields CSVGGSYGYTF.

This clonotype was seen at least ten times. This sequence joins TRBV12-3 or TRBV12-4 and TRBJ2-5; perhaps TRBD2 as D (6 bases). Trimming took off 0 bases at V and 5 bases at J, with 10 bases between the two ends. The CDR3 has 14 amino acids. The CDR3 spells CASSLAEGLETQYF. The CDR3 DNA reads TGTGCCAGCAGTTTAGCGGAGGGTTTGGAGACCCAGTACTTC.

This clonotype came up a few times. The CDR3 spells CASSSEGGTQETQYF. The CDR3 region has the DNA TGTGCCAGCAGCTCAGAAGGCGGGACCCAAGAGACCCAGTACTTC. V and J are TRBV7-9 and TRBJ2-5, with D perhaps TRBD2 (6 bases). CDR3 size: 15 residues. Germline-derived CDR1 and CDR2 are SEHNR and FQNEAQ (reference sequence). V dropped 4 bases and J dropped 1 base, with 13 bases sitting between them.